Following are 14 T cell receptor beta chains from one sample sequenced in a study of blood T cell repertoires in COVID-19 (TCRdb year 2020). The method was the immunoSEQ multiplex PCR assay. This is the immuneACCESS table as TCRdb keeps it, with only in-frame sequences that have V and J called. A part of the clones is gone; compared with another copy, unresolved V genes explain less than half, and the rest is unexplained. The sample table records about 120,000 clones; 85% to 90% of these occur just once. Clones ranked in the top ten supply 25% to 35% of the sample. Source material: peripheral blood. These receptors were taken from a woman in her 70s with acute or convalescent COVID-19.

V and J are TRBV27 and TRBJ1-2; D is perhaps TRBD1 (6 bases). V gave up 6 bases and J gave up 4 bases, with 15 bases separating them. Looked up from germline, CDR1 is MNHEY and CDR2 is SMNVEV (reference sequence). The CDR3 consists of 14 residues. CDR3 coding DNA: TGTGCCAGCAGCCGAAGGGGACAAACCTATGGCTACACCTTC. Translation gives CASSRRGQTYGYTF.

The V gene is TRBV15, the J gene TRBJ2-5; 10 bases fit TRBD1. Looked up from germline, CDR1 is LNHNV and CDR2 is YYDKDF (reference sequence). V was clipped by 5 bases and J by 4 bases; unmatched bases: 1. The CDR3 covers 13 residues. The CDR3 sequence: CATSRDRGETQYF. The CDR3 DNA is TGTGCCACCAGCCGGGACAGGGGAGAGACCCAGTACTTC.

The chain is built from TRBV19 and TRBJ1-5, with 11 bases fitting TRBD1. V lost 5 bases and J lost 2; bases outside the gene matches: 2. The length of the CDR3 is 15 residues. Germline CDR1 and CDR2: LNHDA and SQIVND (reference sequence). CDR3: CASSGGQGGNQPQHF. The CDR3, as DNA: TGTGCCAGTAGTGGGGGACAGGGGGGCAATCAGCCCCAGCATTTT.

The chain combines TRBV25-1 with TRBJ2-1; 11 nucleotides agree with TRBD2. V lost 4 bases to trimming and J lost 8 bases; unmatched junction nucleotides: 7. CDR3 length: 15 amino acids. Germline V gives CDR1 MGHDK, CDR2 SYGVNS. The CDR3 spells CASSAVSGGAHEQFF. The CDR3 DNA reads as TGTGCCAGCAGTGCTGTTAGCGGGGGGGCCCATGAGCAGTTCTTC.

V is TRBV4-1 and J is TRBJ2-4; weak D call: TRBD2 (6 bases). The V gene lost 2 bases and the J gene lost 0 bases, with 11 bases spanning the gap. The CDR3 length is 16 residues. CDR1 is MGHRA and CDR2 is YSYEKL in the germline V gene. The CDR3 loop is CASSQPGRGAKNIQYF. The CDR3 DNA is TGCGCCAGCAGCCAACCAGGGCGGGGAGCCAAAAACATTCAGTACTTC.

In nucleotides, the CDR3 is TGCGCCAGCAGCTTGGTGCCGGACATACCTAGGGGGAAAAACATTCAGTACTTC. It yields the protein CASSLVPDIPRGKNIQYF. The chain employs TRBV5-1 and TRBJ2-4; D might be TRBD1 (6 bases). Germline CDR1 SGHRS, CDR2 YFSETQ. The V end lost 0 bases, the J end lost 4 bases, and 20 bases lay between the germline ends. This CDR3 has 18 residues. Combining the CDR3 with reference TRBV5-1 and TRBJ2-4 gives the whole variable domain KAGVTQTPRYLIKTRGQQVTLSCSPISGHRSVSWYQQTPGQGLQFLFEYFSETQRNKGNFPGRFSGRQFSNSRSEMNVSTLELGDSALYLCASSLVPDIPRGKNIQYFGAGTRLSVL.

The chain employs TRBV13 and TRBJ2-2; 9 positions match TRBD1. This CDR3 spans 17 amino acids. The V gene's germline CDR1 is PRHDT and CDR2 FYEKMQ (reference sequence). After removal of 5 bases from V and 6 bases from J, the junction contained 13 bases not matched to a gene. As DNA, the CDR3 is TGTGCCAGCAGCGGGGGACTACAGGGGGCTTGGGCCGGGGAGCTGTTTTTT. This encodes CASSGGLQGAWAGELFF.

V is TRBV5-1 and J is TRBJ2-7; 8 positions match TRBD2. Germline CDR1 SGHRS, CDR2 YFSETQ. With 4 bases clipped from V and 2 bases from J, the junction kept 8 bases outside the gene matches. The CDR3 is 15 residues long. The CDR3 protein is CASSRGGTLAYEQYF. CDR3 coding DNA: TGCGCCAGCAGCCGCGGGGGGACGCTAGCCTACGAGCAGTACTTC.

The CDR3 region has the DNA TGTGCCAGCAGCCCAGGGGGCGTTGCGTATGGCTACACCTTC. Translated: CASSPGGVAYGYTF. V and J are TRBV5-4 and TRBJ1-2; the match to TRBD1 covers 8 bases. Germline values: CDR1 SGHNT, CDR2 YYREEE (reference sequence). J was trimmed by 5 bases and V by 4 bases; bases with no gene match: 7. CDR3 length: 14 residues.

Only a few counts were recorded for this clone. CDR3 sequence reads: CAISELPDTIYF. CDR3 nucleotides: TGTGCCATCAGTGAGTTGCCAGACACCATATATTTT. This chain joins TRBV10-3 and TRBJ1-3; no reliable D call. This CDR3 spans 12 amino acids. Germline V CDR1 and CDR2: ENHRY, SYGVKD. The V and J ends lost 1 base and 8 bases respectively, with 6 bases between them.

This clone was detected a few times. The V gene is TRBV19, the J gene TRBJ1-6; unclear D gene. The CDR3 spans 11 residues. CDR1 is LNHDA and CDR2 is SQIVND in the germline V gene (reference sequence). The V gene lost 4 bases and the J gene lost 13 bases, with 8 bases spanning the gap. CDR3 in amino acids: CASSRLAPLHF. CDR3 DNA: TGTGCCAGTAGTAGACTTGCCCCCCTCCACTTT. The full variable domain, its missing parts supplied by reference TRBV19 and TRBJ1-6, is DGGITQSPKYLFRKEGQNVTLSCEQNLNHDAMYWYRQDPGQGLRLIYYSQIVNDFQKGDIAEGYSVSREKKESFPLTVTSAQKNPTAFYLCASSRLAPLHFGNGTRLTVT.

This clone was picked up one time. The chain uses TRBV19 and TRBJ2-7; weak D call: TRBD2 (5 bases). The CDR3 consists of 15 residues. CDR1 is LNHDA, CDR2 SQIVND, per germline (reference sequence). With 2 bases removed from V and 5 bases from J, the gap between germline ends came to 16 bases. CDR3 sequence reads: CASSIQLSGTHEQYF. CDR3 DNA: TGTGCCAGTAGTATACAATTGTCGGGAACCCACGAGCAGTACTTC.

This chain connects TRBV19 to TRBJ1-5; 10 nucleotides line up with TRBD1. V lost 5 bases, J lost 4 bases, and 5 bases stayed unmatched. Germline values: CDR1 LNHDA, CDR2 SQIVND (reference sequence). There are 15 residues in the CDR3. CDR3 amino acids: CASSPGTGDNQPQHF. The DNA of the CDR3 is TGTGCCAGTAGTCCTGGGACAGGGGATAATCAGCCCCAGCATTTT.

This CDR3 reads CASTALLDTEAFF. The DNA of the CDR3 is TGTGCCAGCACTGCACTACTTGACACTGAAGCTTTCTTT. The chain joins TRBV7-9 to TRBJ1-1; D not certain. The V and J ends lost 7 bases and 3 bases respectively, with 12 bases between them. CDR3 length: 13 residues. Germline CDR1 is SEHNR and CDR2 is FQNEAQ (reference sequence).